This entry lists 21 T cell receptor beta chains sequenced from one sample in a study of blood T cell repertoires in COVID-19 (dated by TCRdb to about 2020). The library relied on the immunoSEQ multiplex PCR assay. TCRdb holds this immuneACCESS table with in-frame rearrangements only. Some clones are missing; in checked studies, unresolved V genes explain under half, and the rest has no known cause. In this sample the table shows 30,000 to 45,000 clones, approximately 84% of which occur a single time. The leading ten clones occupy less than 30% of the sample. The sequenced sample consisted of peripheral blood. These receptors were taken from a man older than 75 with active or convalescent COVID-19.

V gene TRBV4-3 combines with J gene TRBJ2-2; no reliable D call. CDR3 length: 14 residues. The V and J ends lost 0 bases and 6 bases respectively, with 8 bases between them. CDR1 is LGHNA and CDR2 is YSLEER in the germline V gene. The CDR3 DNA sequence: TGCGCCAGCAGCCAAGATAGAATTCCCGGGGAGCTGTTTTTT. This encodes CASSQDRIPGELFF.

The chain uses TRBV6-2 or TRBV6-3 and TRBJ1-2, with TRBD1 identical over 7 bases. Germline V gene data show CDR1 as MNHEY and CDR2 as SVGEGT. Trimming at V came to 6 bases and at J to 7 bases, leaving 14 bases not matched to a gene. This CDR3 comprises 15 residues. The CDR3: CASSSGTVLLGGYTF. In nucleotides, the CDR3 is TGTGCCAGCAGCTCCGGGACAGTCCTATTAGGTGGCTACACCTTC.

The genes are TRBV7-2 and TRBJ2-3; D is unresolved. Germline V lookup: CDR1 SGHTA, CDR2 FQGNSA. Trimming stripped 3 bases from V and 2 bases from J, with 15 bases between. The CDR3 covers 16 residues. The CDR3 sequence: CASSFVLTFDTDTQYF. CDR3 DNA: TGTGCCAGCAGCTTTGTTCTCACATTTGACACAGATACGCAGTATTTT.

The genes are TRBV6-5 and TRBJ2-1; possibly TRBD1 for D (5 bases). Germline CDR1 MNHEY, CDR2 SVGAGI. Deletions cut 2 bases from V and 7 bases from J, with 6 bases between. This CDR3 comprises 12 residues. CDR3: CASSYRGNEQFF. Here the CDR3 DNA reads TGTGCCAGCAGTTACAGGGGTAATGAGCAGTTCTTC.

In its sample, this clone was seen once. V usage is TRBV19 and J usage is TRBJ2-5; 9 nucleotides line up with TRBD2. V lost 5 bases, J lost 11 bases, and 12 bases stayed unmatched. Looked up from germline, CDR1 is LNHDA and CDR2 is SQIVND (reference sequence). The CDR3 has 14 amino acids. The CDR3 loop reads CASSPQRGAVTQYF. The CDR3 nucleotides are TGTGCCAGTAGTCCCCAGCGGGGGGCTGTAACACAGTACTTC.

This chain connects TRBV3-1 (or the pseudogene TRBV3-2) to TRBJ1-1; D is undetermined. CDR1 is LGHDT and CDR2 is YNNKEL in the germline V gene (reference sequence). Trimming took 8 bases from V and 6 from J, leaving 19 bases between them. This CDR3 has 14 residues. The DNA for the CDR3 is TGTGCCAGCGGTACAAGGAGGGAAGGTTCTGAAGCTTTCTTT. Amino acid sequence: CASGTRREGSEAFF.

The rearrangement links TRBV23-1 to TRBJ2-1, with a weak D call TRBD1 (6 bases). TRBV23-1 is annotated as an ORF whose role is uncertain. The V end was cut by 6 bases, the J end by 13 bases, with 10 bases between. The CDR3 length is 10 residues. CDR3 loop: CASSHREQFF. The CDR3 coding sequence is TGCGCCAGCAGCCACAGGGAACAGTTCTTC.

The V and J genes are TRBV12-2 and TRBJ1-4; the table gives TRBD1 as D, unverified against the DNA. TRBV12-2 is described as a pseudogene. The CDR3 loop spans 16 amino acids. The CDR3 here is CASRLALLRGCEKLFF. CDR3 in DNA: TGTGCAAGTCGCTTAGCGCTGCTCAGGGGCTGCGAAAAACTGTTTTTT.

This rearrangement joins TRBV7-3 to TRBJ2-5; D is unresolved. Trimming pared 5 bases from V and 3 bases from J, leaving 10 bases between. Looked up from germline, CDR1 is SGHTA and CDR2 is FQGTGA. The CDR3 contains 13 residues. DNA of the CDR3: TGTGCCAGCAGCCCTTATAATAAAGAGACCCAGTACTTC. This codes for CASSPYNKETQYF.

This clone has only a few counts. This chain uses TRBV25-1 with TRBJ2-7; 7 bases map to TRBD1. This CDR3 is built from 15 residues. Trimming at V came to 4 bases and at J to 5 bases, leaving 11 bases not matched to a gene. In germline, CDR1 is MGHDK, CDR2 SYGVNS. The CDR3 DNA follows: TGTGCCAGCAGTGTTAGTGTAGGGGGCGTCGACGAGCAGTACTTC. It yields the protein CASSVSVGGVDEQYF.

The J gene is TRBJ2-1, the V gene TRBV6-2 or TRBV6-3; no clear D gene. This CDR3 contains 13 residues. V lost 1 base to trimming and J lost 9 bases, with 10 bases between them. CDR1 is MNHEY and CDR2 is SVGEGT in the germline V gene. The CDR3 nucleotides are TGTGCCAGCAGTTACTTCCCCCCTAGTGAGCAGTTCTTC. Translating it yields CASSYFPPSEQFF.

The chain uses TRBV28 and TRBJ2-1; 8 bases map to TRBD2. In germline, CDR1 is MDHEN, CDR2 SYDVKM. This CDR3 spans 17 amino acids. J gave up 4 bases and V 7 bases, and 15 bases lay outside the gene matches. The CDR3 DNA reads TGTGCCAGCATAGGGGAGAGCGGGAGTCGCGGGTACAATGAGCAGTTCTTC. As protein: CASIGESGSRGYNEQFF. The whole variable domain, remainder taken from reference TRBV28 and TRBJ2-1, is DVKVTQSSRYLVKRTGEKVFLECVQDMDHENMFWYRQDPGLGLRLIYFSYDVKMKEKGDIPEGYSVSREKKERFSLILESASTNQTSMYLCASIGESGSRGYNEQFFGPGTRLTVL.

The chain carries TRBV30 and TRBJ2-3; 11 bases align to TRBD2. Germline V gene lookup returns CDR1 GTSNPN and CDR2 SVGIG (reference sequence). This CDR3 contains 15 residues. V was pared by 3 bases and J by 3 bases, with 5 bases of the junction left unmatched. The chain's CDR3 is CAWSDSGRVTDTQYF. In nucleotides, the CDR3 is TGTGCCTGGAGCGATAGCGGGAGGGTAACAGATACGCAGTATTTT.

This rearrangement joins TRBV5-1 to TRBJ2-3, with unresolved D. The CDR3 runs 13 residues. CDR1 SGHRS and CDR2 YFSETQ come from the germline V gene. Between the trimmed V and J ends, which lost 0 bases and 2 bases, there was a span of 4 bases. In DNA, the CDR3 is TGCGCCAGCAGCTTGGACACCACAGATACGCAGTATTTT. It translates to CASSLDTTDTQYF.

This clone has a handful of counts. This sequence joins TRBV11-3 and TRBJ1-1; maybe TRBD1 (5 bases). Trimming took 7 bases from V and 4 from J, leaving 13 bases between them. The CDR3 runs to 13 residues. Looked up from germline, CDR1 is SGHNT and CDR2 is YENEEA. CDR3 nucleotide sequence: TGTGCCAGCACCGTCGTTAGGGGCACTGAAGCTTTCTTT. Its protein is CASTVVRGTEAFF.

The CDR3 region has the DNA TGTGCCAGCAGCCTAAGCGGGAGGGCGAACAATGAGCAGTTCTTC. Amino acids: CASSLSGRANNEQFF. The rearrangement joins TRBV5-4 to TRBJ2-1, with 10 bases identical to TRBD2. V was pared by 4 bases and J by 5 bases, with 6 bases of the junction left unmatched. The CDR3 totals 15 residues. CDR1 SGHNT and CDR2 YYREEE come from the germline V gene (reference sequence).

This clone was picked up one time. The rearrangement links TRBV29-1 to TRBJ2-3, with D maybe TRBD2 (6 bases). Germline V gives CDR1 SQVTM, CDR2 ANQGSEA. CDR3 length equals 13 residues. V lost 4 bases, J lost 5 bases, and 13 bases lay in between. The CDR3 region has the DNA TGCAGCGTTGGACGGGAGTCGAGAGATACGCAGTATTTT. Encoded protein: CSVGRESRDTQYF.

V usage is TRBV12-3 or TRBV12-4 and J usage is TRBJ2-7, with D tentatively TRBD2 (7 bases). Trimming stripped 5 bases from V and 8 bases from J, with 16 bases between. The CDR3 is made up of 13 amino acids. The CDR3 spells CASSRDRGAQQYF. The DNA of the CDR3 is TGTGCCAGCAGTCGGGACCGGGGGGCCCAGCAGTACTTC.

The V call is TRBV30, the J call TRBJ2-7, with 7 bases matching TRBD1. The V gene end was trimmed by 6 bases and the J gene end by 3 bases; junction bases not matched to a gene: 8. The CDR3 covers 13 residues. The germline V gene encodes CDR1 GTSNPN and CDR2 SVGIG (reference sequence). CDR3 DNA: TGTGCCTGCGCGATCAGGGGGATCTACGAGCAGTACTTC. This codes for CACAIRGIYEQYF.

The V call is TRBV7-9, the J call TRBJ1-2, with 9 bases matching TRBD1. The CDR3 has 16 residues. Trimming took 5 bases from V and 0 from J; bases not matched to a gene: 7. The V gene's germline CDR1 is SEHNR and CDR2 FQNEAQ (reference sequence). The CDR3 loop reads CASSLGGDRANYGYTF. CDR3 in DNA: TGTGCCAGCAGCCTCGGCGGGGACAGGGCTAACTATGGCTACACCTTC.

This chain links TRBV11-3 with TRBJ2-3; the D gene is possibly TRBD1 (5 bases). The CDR3 has 12 residues. V was trimmed by 9 bases and J by 9 bases, leaving 16 bases between them. Germline assignment: CDR1 SGHNT and CDR2 YENEEA. CDR3 amino acids: CASAREGNTQYF. The CDR3 nucleotides read TGTGCCAGTGCCAGGGAAGGGAACACGCAGTATTTT.